This entry lists 17 T cell receptor beta chains sequenced from one sample in a study of blood T cells in healthy people across ages. A second roughly 7 to 12 cycle PCR used barcoded and J-beta primers. Each CDR3 protein gets one entry after TCRdb re-called the 5' RACE reads with MiXCR. The top ten hold approximately 20% of the sample, which has just over 1 million distinct CDR3 sequences, over 35% seen once. Sequencing used blood. These receptors were collected from a woman in her fifties or sixties in good health.

The rearrangement uses TRBV5-1 and TRBJ1-1; the D is unclear. Germline assignment: CDR1 SGHRS and CDR2 YFSETQ. V was shortened by 0 bases and J by 11 bases, with 14 bases between the two germline ends. The CDR3 sequence is 13 residues long. The CDR3 sequence: CASSLVSARDAFF. CDR3 nucleotides: TGCGCCAGCAGCTTGGTTTCAGCCCGGGATGCTTTCTTT. Based on the CDR3 plus reference TRBV5-1 and TRBJ1-1, the full variable domain is KAGVTQTPRYLIKTRGQQVTLSCSPISGHRSVSWYQQTPGQGLQFLFEYFSETQRNKGNFPGRFSGRQFSNSRSEMNVSTLELGDSALYLCASSLVSARDAFFGQGTRLTVV.

This clonotype was seen a handful of times. The V and J genes are TRBV29-1 and TRBJ2-3; 8 positions match TRBD2. The CDR3 is 13 amino acids. The J segment lost 5 bases and the V segment lost 6 bases, leaving 7 bases of the junction unmatched. The germline V gene has CDR1 SQVTM and CDR2 ANQGSEA. CDR3 coding DNA: TGCAGCGTGGGACTAGGGGCCGGAGATACGCAGTATTTT. Its translation is CSVGLGAGDTQYF.

A remark on this clonotype: Given a much more abundant clone one base away, this may be a read error. The chain links TRBV20-1 to TRBJ2-1; D remains unclear. The DNA end is a closer match to TRBJ2-7, so the J assignment may be wrong. CDR1 DFQATT and CDR2 SNEGSKA come from the germline V gene (reference sequence). This CDR3 has 14 residues. CDR3 region: CSARERDSGNEQYF. The CDR3 coding sequence is TGCAGTGCTAGAGAAAGAGATTCAGGCAATGAGCAGTACTTC.

The rearrangement joins TRBV25-1 to TRBJ2-6; D uncertain. The CDR3 runs 17 residues. With 6 bases removed from V and 2 bases from J, the gap between germline ends came to 17 bases. Germline-derived CDR1 and CDR2 are MGHDK and SYGVNS. CDR3: CASSEWEDQAGANVLTF. DNA for the CDR3: TGTGCCAGCAGCGAGTGGGAAGATCAGGCTGGGGCCAACGTCCTGACTTTC.

The chain joins TRBV7-9 to TRBJ2-6, with D unclear. Germline values: CDR1 SEHNR, CDR2 FQNEAQ (reference sequence). This CDR3 is built from 15 residues. The germline V and J ends were trimmed by 5 bases and 1 base, with 9 bases remaining between them. The CDR3 here is CASSTSASGANVLTF. Here the CDR3 DNA reads TGTGCCAGCAGCACATCGGCGTCTGGGGCCAACGTCCTGACTTTC.

The rearrangement joins TRBV9 to TRBJ2-7; perhaps TRBD1 as D (5 bases). This CDR3 has 16 amino acids. V was pared by 1 base and J by 7 bases, with 21 bases between. CDR1 is SGDLS and CDR2 is YYNGEE in the germline V gene. The DNA of the CDR3 is TGTGCCAGCAGCGTATCGGGTCAGGGTCGGTACAATGAGCAGTACTTC. It yields the protein CASSVSGQGRYNEQYF.

This clonotype was recorded once. The V gene is TRBV9, the J gene TRBJ2-3; the D is unclear. This CDR3 comprises 17 residues. CDR1 SGDLS and CDR2 YYNGEE come from the germline V gene. The germline V and J ends were trimmed by 0 bases and 0 bases, with 14 bases remaining between them. The CDR3 sequence is CASSVGGGRSSTDTQYF. CDR3 nucleotides: TGTGCCAGCAGCGTAGGCGGTGGTCGGTCAAGCACAGATACGCAGTATTTT.

This chain uses TRBV18 with TRBJ2-1, with D perhaps TRBD2 (7 bases). Trimming pared 1 base from V and 1 base from J, leaving 17 bases between. Germline assignment: CDR1 KGHSH and CDR2 LQKENI. This CDR3 is 18 amino acids long. The CDR3 bases are TGTGCCAGCTCACCACTCGGGGGCGGGAGCGTATCCTACAATGAGCAGTTCTTC. Translating it yields CASSPLGGGSVSYNEQFF. Combining the CDR3 with reference TRBV18 and TRBJ2-1 gives the whole variable domain NAGVMQNPRHLVRRRGQEARLRCSPMKGHSHVYWYRQLPEEGLKFMVYLQKENIIDESGMPKERFSAEFPKEGPSILRIQQVVRGDSAAYFCASSPLGGGSVSYNEQFFGPGTRLTVL.

This clonotype was picked up one time. This chain links TRBV20-1 with TRBJ2-7; TRBD1 matches 7 bases. Germline V gene lookup returns CDR1 DFQATT and CDR2 SNEGSKA (reference sequence). The CDR3 spans 15 residues. V gave up 0 bases and J gave up 3 bases; unmatched junction bases: 8. In nucleotides, the CDR3 is TGCAGTGCTAGAGATCTGGGGACAGAGGGCTACGAGCAGTACTTC. Its translation: CSARDLGTEGYEQYF.

This clonotype was recorded a few times. In DNA form, the CDR3 reads TGTGCCAGCAGTGACCCCACCGGGACAGGGGGCGGACTGATCCCATACGAGCAGTACTTC. Amino acid sequence: CASSDPTGTGGGLIPYEQYF. This chain uses TRBV2 with TRBJ2-7; 12 nucleotides agree with TRBD1. Germline-derived CDR1 and CDR2 are SNHLY and FYNNEI. This CDR3 contains 20 residues. Trimming removed 3 bases from V and 4 bases from J; junction bases left unmatched: 19. Using reference TRBV2 and TRBJ2-7 for the parts outside the CDR3, the full variable domain is EPEVTQTPSHQVTQMGQEVILRCVPISNHLYFYWYRQILGQKVEFLVSFYNNEISEKSEIFDDQFSVERPDGSNFTLKIRSTKLEDSAMYFCASSDPTGTGGGLIPYEQYFGPGTRLTVT.

This clonotype was found once. The chain joins TRBV25-1 to TRBJ2-5; 11 bases are a match to TRBD2. Germline V lookup: CDR1 MGHDK, CDR2 SYGVNS. The length of the CDR3 is 15 residues. With 5 bases clipped from V and 11 bases from J, the junction kept 13 bases outside the gene matches. CDR3 nucleotides: TGTGCCAGCAGTAGTAGCGGGAGGGCCTTGAATGAGCAGTACTTC. Translated, it gives CASSSSGRALNEQYF.

This clonotype was counted between two and nine times. This sequence joins TRBV4-2 and TRBJ2-1; TRBD2 aligns across 13 bases. Trimming removed 2 bases from V and 10 bases from J; junction bases left unmatched: 8. The CDR3 loop spans 16 amino acids. Germline lookup yields CDR1 LGHNA and CDR2 YNFKEQ. CDR3 sequence reads: CASSQRGLAGVEEQFF. DNA for the CDR3: TGTGCCAGCAGCCAAAGAGGACTAGCGGGAGTAGAAGAGCAGTTCTTC.

The chain couples TRBV20-1 to TRBJ2-3, with 10 bases aligning to TRBD2. CDR1 DFQATT and CDR2 SNEGSKA come from the germline V gene (reference sequence). The CDR3 has 18 amino acids. J gave up 1 base and V 3 bases, and 13 bases lay outside the gene matches. The DNA for the CDR3 is TGCAGTGCTAGCGTCCTAGCGGGAGTACGAGTGGGCACAGATACGCAGTATTTT. Its translation is CSASVLAGVRVGTDTQYF.

This clonotype was picked up many times. The chain uses TRBV5-1 and TRBJ2-5; 9 bases line up with TRBD2. The CDR3 has 12 residues. V shed 4 bases and J 5 bases; nucleotides not matched to a gene: 0. CDR1 is SGHRS and CDR2 is YFSETQ in the germline V gene. This CDR3 is CASSAGGETQYF. CDR3 sequence (DNA): TGCGCCAGCAGCGCGGGAGGGGAGACCCAGTACTTC.

This clonotype was found once. The CDR3 DNA reads as TGTGCCAGCAGTTATGGGACAGGGCTTAACTATGGCTACACCTTC. This sequence encodes CASSYGTGLNYGYTF. This chain links TRBV27 with TRBJ1-2; TRBD1 agrees at 9 bases. The germline V gene has CDR1 MNHEY and CDR2 SMNVEV (reference sequence). The CDR3 totals 15 residues. J was trimmed by 1 base and V by 4 bases; bases with no gene match: 4.

The chain has TRBV2 and TRBJ2-1; 11 positions match TRBD1. The J segment lost 5 bases and the V segment lost 5 bases, leaving 5 bases of the junction unmatched. CDR1 and CDR2 (germline): SNHLY, FYNNEI. The CDR3 length is 15 residues. The CDR3 nucleotides are TGTGCCAGCAGTAGGGACAGGGGGGGGAACAATGAGCAGTTCTTC. Its translation: CASSRDRGGNNEQFF.

V gene TRBV11-2 combines with J gene TRBJ1-5, with D tentatively TRBD1 (5 bases). Deletions cut 3 bases from V and 8 bases from J, with 11 bases between. This CDR3 is 13 amino acids long. Germline values: CDR1 SGHAT, CDR2 FQNNGV. The CDR3 DNA is TGTGCCAGCAGCTTTGGGGGTGGTAAGCCCCAGCATTTT. The encoded protein is CASSFGGGKPQHF. Full variable domain (outside the CDR3, taken from reference TRBV11-2 and TRBJ1-5): EAGVAQSPRYKIIEKRQSVAFWCNPISGHATLYWYQQILGQGPKLLIQFQNNGVVDDSQLPKDRFSAERLKGVDSTLKIQPAKLEDSAVYLCASSFGGGKPQHFGDGTRLSIL.